These 14 T cell receptor beta chains came from one sample sequenced in a study of metastatic and nonmetastatic thyroid tumors. Ahead of thyroid surgery, no patient had received treatment of any kind. From the PCR reads, TCRdb re-called clones with MiXCR. The table shows tens of thousands of clones, with roughly 29% occurring only once. Source material: blood. The receptors were gathered from a female donor with papillary thyroid cancer or a benign thyroid nodule (not recorded which). Some clones in this sample may be carry-over from other donors' samples.

This clone was seen at least ten times. The genes are TRBV20-1 and TRBJ1-1, with 7 bases lining up with TRBD1. Germline V gene lookup returns CDR1 DFQATT and CDR2 SNEGSKA (reference sequence). The V segment lost 5 bases and the J segment 1 base; nucleotides outside the gene matches: 7. The CDR3 spans 14 residues. CDR3 nucleotide sequence: TGCAGTGCTCCTCGGACAGGTAGGAACACTGAAGCTTTCTTT. Translating gives CSAPRTGRNTEAFF.

The chain employs TRBV25-1 and TRBJ1-1; no clear D. Looked up from germline, CDR1 is MGHDK and CDR2 is SYGVNS. This CDR3 has 15 amino acids. V lost 1 base and J 5 bases, leaving 14 bases between the germline ends. DNA for the CDR3: TGTGCCAGCAGTGAATTTGTAGGTCGAGGGACTGAAGCTTTCTTT. Translated, it gives CASSEFVGRGTEAFF.

To note about this clone: A much larger clonotype is one base distant, so this may be a read error. This sequence joins TRBV5-5 and TRBJ2-5; 10 bases are a match to TRBD1. The CDR3 is 17 residues long. Germline assignment: CDR1 SGHKS and CDR2 YYEKEE (reference sequence). CDR3: CVSSQSPGQGVGETQYF. The CDR3 region has the DNA TGTGTCAGCAGCCAATCTCCCGGACAGGGGGTGGGAGAGACCCAGTACTTC.

The table lists this clone with many counts. Other nucleotide sequences from this sample produce the same CDR3. The chain combines TRBV19 with TRBJ2-7; 10 bases map to TRBD2. CDR1 is LNHDA, CDR2 SQIVND, per germline (reference sequence). This CDR3 has 16 amino acids. The V and J ends lost 6 bases and 0 bases, in that order; junction bases with no gene match: 8. The CDR3 bases are TGTGCCAGTAGGAGGCTAGCGGGGGAGAGCTCCTACGAGCAGTACTTC. This translates into CASRRLAGESSYEQYF.

The chain couples TRBV11-3 to TRBJ1-6; D unresolved. The V gene lost 5 bases and the J gene lost 0 bases, with 11 bases spanning the gap. The germline V gene encodes CDR1 SGHNT and CDR2 YENEEA. This CDR3 spans 16 amino acids. The CDR3 nucleotides read TGTGCCAGCAGCCTACAAGGGAGCTCCTATAATTCACCCCTCCACTTT. It translates to CASSLQGSSYNSPLHF.

V is TRBV5-1 and J is TRBJ2-7, with D perhaps TRBD1 (5 bases). Trimming pared 5 bases from V and 11 bases from J, leaving 14 bases between. The CDR3 is 11 amino acids. The germline gives CDR1 SGHRS, CDR2 YFSETQ. The CDR3 region has the DNA TGCGCCAGCAGACTTGGCAGGGAAAAGTACTTC. Translating gives CASRLGREKYF.

This clone was observed a few times. The V call is TRBV13, the J call TRBJ2-2, with D tentatively TRBD2 (6 bases). Germline CDR1 is PRHDT and CDR2 is FYEKMQ (reference sequence). The ends were cut back, 1 base at V and 0 bases at J, with 12 bases in the middle. The CDR3 sequence is 17 residues long. The CDR3 protein is CASSLVAVWSNTGELFF. CDR3 bases: TGTGCCAGCAGCTTAGTAGCGGTATGGTCGAACACCGGGGAGCTGTTTTTT.

This clone was observed many times. CDR3 region: CSARGRTSGAEKLFF. The CDR3, as DNA: TGCAGTGCTAGAGGTCGGACTTCAGGGGCTGAAAAACTGTTTTTT. This rearrangement joins TRBV20-1 to TRBJ1-4; tentatively, D is TRBD1 (6 bases). V lost 1 base to trimming and J lost 7 bases, with 16 bases between them. The V gene's germline CDR1 is DFQATT and CDR2 SNEGSKA (reference sequence). The CDR3 length is 15 residues.

This clone was seen repeatedly, ten times or more. V gene TRBV11-3 combines with J gene TRBJ2-4; no clear D gene. This CDR3 spans 15 amino acids. Germline V gives CDR1 SGHNT, CDR2 YENEEA. The germline V and J ends were trimmed by 3 bases and 1 base, with 10 bases remaining between them. Written as DNA, the CDR3 is TGTGCCAGCAGCTTCGGGTTCGGGGCCAAAAACATTCAGTACTTC. Protein product: CASSFGFGAKNIQYF.

Details on this clone: One junction end disagrees with the germline gene, perhaps due to a read error. The chain couples TRBV28 to TRBJ1-1, with D perhaps matching TRBD1 (5 bases). CDR1 is MDHEN, CDR2 SYDVKM, per germline. The CDR3 has 15 residues. The CDR3, as DNA: TGTGCCAGCAGTTTTCAAACAGGTGGATGTACTGAAGCTTGCTTT. Protein: CASSFQTGGCTEACF.

The chain couples TRBV11-2 to TRBJ2-7; no clear D gene. The germline gives CDR1 SGHAT, CDR2 FQNNGV. The CDR3 contains 10 residues. The germline V and J ends were trimmed by 3 bases and 5 bases, with 2 bases remaining between them. CDR3 nucleotide sequence: TGTGCCAGCAGCTTGAACGAGCAGTACTTC. It encodes CASSLNEQYF.

This clone was counted once. The V call is TRBV3-1, the J call TRBJ2-2; D may correspond to TRBD1 or TRBD2 (6 bases each). The CDR3 is made up of 18 amino acids. The V gene's germline CDR1 is LGHDT and CDR2 YNNKEL (reference sequence). V was shortened by 3 bases and J by 6 bases, with 23 bases between the two germline ends. Here the CDR3 DNA reads TGTGCCAGCAGCCACCGAAGGGGGACTCGCGGAAACTCCGGGGAGCTGTTTTTT. This encodes CASSHRRGTRGNSGELFF.

This rearrangement joins TRBV20-1 to TRBJ1-6, with TRBD1 matching over 7 bases. This CDR3 has 14 residues. V gave up 2 bases and J gave up 7 bases; unmatched junction bases: 5. CDR1 and CDR2 from the germline V gene are DFQATT and SNEGSKA (reference sequence). CDR3 nucleotides: TGCAGTGCTAGAAAACAGGGGAACAATTCACCCCTCCACTTT. This encodes CSARKQGNNSPLHF.

The DNA for the CDR3 is TGCAGTGCTCGGACAGGTGCCGGCTACGAGCAGTACTTC. Translation: CSARTGAGYEQYF. The chain recombines TRBV20-1 with TRBJ2-7; 7 nucleotides align to TRBD1. Losses at the gene ends were 5 bases for V and 3 bases for J; bases not matched to a gene: 7. The germline CDR1 and CDR2 sequences are DFQATT and SNEGSKA (reference sequence). CDR3 length: 13 amino acids.